This T cell receptor beta chain was captured in a study of early stage breast cancer tumors. This CDR3 contains 15 residues. Per the germline V gene, CDR1 is SEHNR and CDR2 is FQNEAQ (reference sequence). The J segment lost 8 bases and the V segment lost 2 bases, leaving 8 bases of the junction unmatched. Produced via immunoSEQ multiplex PCR; TCRdb's table is partial and in-frame only. The table includes some 30,000 clones, 84% detected once. The J gene is TRBJ1-4, the V gene TRBV7-9; TRBD1 agrees at 7 bases. The source is a person aged 45 to 59 with breast cancer. Material: blood. CDR3 DNA sequence: TGTGCCAGCAGCTTAAGGACAGGAAATGGGGAAAAACTGTTTTTT. This translates into CASSLRTGNGEKLFF. Full variable domain (remainder filled in from reference TRBV7-9 and TRBJ1-4): DTGVSQNPRHKITKRGQNVTFRCDPISEHNRLYWYRQTLGQGPEFLTYFQNEAQLEKSRLLSDRFSAERPKGSFSTLEIQRTEQGDSAMYLCASSLRTGNGEKLFFGSGTQLSVL.